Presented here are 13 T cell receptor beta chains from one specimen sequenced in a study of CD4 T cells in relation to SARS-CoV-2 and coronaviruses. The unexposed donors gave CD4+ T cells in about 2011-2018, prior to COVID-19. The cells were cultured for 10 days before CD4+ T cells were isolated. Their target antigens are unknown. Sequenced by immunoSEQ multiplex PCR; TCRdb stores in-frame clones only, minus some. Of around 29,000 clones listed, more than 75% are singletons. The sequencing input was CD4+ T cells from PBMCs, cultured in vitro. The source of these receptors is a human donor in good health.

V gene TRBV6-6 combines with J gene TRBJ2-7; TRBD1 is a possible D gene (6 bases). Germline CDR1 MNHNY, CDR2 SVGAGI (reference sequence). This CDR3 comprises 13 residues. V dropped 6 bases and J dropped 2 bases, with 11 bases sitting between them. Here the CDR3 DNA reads TGTGCCAGCAGACCTGGGACACCCTACGAGCAGTACTTC. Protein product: CASRPGTPYEQYF.

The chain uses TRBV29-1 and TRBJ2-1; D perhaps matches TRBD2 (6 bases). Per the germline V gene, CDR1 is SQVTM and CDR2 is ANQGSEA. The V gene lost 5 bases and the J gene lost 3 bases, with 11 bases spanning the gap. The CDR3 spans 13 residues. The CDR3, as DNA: TGCAGCGTTCTCATGACTAGCTACAATGAGCAGTTCTTC. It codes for CSVLMTSYNEQFF.

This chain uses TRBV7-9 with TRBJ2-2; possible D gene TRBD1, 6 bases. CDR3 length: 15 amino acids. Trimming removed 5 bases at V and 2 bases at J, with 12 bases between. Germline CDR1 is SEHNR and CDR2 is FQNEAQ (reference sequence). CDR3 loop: CASSSGQLNTGELFF. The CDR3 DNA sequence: TGTGCCAGCAGCAGCGGACAGCTTAACACCGGGGAGCTGTTTTTT.

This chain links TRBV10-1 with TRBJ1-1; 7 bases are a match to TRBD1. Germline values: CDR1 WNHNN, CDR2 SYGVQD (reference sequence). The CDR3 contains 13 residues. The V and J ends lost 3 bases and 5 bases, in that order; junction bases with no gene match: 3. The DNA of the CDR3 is TGCGCCAGCAGTGACAGGGGGTTGACTGAAGCTTTCTTT. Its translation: CASSDRGLTEAFF.

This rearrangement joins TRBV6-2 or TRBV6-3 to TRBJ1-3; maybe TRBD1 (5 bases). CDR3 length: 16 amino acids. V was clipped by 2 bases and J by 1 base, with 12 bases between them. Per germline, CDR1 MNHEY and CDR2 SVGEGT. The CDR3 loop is CASSYPGTPSGNTIYF. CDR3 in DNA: TGTGCCAGCAGTTACCCAGGGACGCCTTCTGGAAACACCATATATTTT.

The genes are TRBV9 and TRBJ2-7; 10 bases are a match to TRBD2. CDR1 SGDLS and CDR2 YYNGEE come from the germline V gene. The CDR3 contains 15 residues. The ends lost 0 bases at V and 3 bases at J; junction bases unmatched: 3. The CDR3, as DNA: TGTGCCAGCAGCGTAGAAGCGGGAGGGGTCTACGAGCAGTACTTC. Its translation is CASSVEAGGVYEQYF.

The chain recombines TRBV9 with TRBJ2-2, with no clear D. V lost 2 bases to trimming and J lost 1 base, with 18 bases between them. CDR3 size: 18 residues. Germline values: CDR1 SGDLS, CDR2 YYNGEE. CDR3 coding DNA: TGTGCCAGCAGCGTTCATCCCGTGGGCGCCCAGAACACCGGGGAGCTGTTTTTT. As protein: CASSVHPVGAQNTGELFF.

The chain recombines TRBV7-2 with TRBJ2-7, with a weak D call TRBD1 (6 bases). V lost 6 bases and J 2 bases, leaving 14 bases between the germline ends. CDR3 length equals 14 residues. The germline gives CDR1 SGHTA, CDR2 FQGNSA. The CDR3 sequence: CASSPGVNTYEQYF. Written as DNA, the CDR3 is TGTGCCAGCAGTCCAGGGGTCAACACCTACGAGCAGTACTTC.

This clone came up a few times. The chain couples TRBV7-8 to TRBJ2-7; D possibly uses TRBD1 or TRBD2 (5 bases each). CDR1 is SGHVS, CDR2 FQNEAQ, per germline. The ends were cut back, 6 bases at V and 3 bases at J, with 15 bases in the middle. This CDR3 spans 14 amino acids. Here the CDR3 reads CASSEGFGRYEQYF. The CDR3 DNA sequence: TGTGCCAGCAGTGAGGGGTTCGGGCGCTACGAGCAGTACTTC.

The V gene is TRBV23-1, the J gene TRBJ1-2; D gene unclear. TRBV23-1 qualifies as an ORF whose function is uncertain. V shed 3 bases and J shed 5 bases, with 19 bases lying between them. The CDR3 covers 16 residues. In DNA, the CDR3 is TGCGCCAGCAGTCACCTAAACCCAGGATCTTTTTATGGCTACACCTTC. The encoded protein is CASSHLNPGSFYGYTF.

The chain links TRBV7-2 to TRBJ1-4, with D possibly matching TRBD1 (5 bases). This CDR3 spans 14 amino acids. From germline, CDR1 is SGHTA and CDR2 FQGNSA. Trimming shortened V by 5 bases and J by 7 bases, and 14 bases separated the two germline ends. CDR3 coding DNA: TGTGCCAGCAGCCCCGGTGGGACGCTTGAAAAACTGTTTTTT. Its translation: CASSPGGTLEKLFF.

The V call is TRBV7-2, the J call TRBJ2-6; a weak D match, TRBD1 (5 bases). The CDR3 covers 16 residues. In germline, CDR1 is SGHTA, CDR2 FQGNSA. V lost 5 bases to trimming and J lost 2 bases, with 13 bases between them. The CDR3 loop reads CASSPDGHPGANVLTF. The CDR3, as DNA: TGTGCCAGCAGCCCCGATGGACACCCTGGGGCCAACGTCCTGACTTTC. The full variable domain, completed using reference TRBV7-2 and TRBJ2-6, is GAGVSQSPSNKVTEKGKDVELRCDPISGHTALYWYRQSLGQGLEFLIYFQGNSAPDKSGLPSDRFSAERTGGSVSTLTIQRTQQEDSAVYLCASSPDGHPGANVLTFGAGSRLTVL.

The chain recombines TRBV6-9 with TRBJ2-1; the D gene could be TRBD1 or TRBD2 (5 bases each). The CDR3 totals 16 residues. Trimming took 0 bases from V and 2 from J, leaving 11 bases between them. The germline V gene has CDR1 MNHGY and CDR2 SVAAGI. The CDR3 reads CASSYSPGLAYNEQFF. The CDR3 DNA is TGTGCCAGCAGTTATTCCCCGGGGCTAGCCTACAATGAGCAGTTCTTC.